This T cell receptor (beta chain) was recovered during a study of T cell repertoires in cytomegalovirus infection. Study summary: Use of recently identified HLA-C-restricted and well-studied HLA-B-restricted CMV epitopes was part of the study. It can be stated that public TCR beta signatures indicated CMV infection as well as a matching HLA type.

Study observations and caveats: Cumulative frequency of public TCR beta families picked out carriers of CMV plus the relevant HLA.

TCRdb passed the reads through MiXCR, listing each CDR3 protein once. The sample records approximately 310,000 distinct CDR3 sequences, around a quarter being singletons. This clonotype came up many times. Its antigen is not known. Germline V gene lookup returns CDR1 SGHTA and CDR2 FQGNSA. There are 15 residues in the CDR3. The V gene end was trimmed by 4 bases and the J gene end by 8 bases; junction bases not matched to a gene: 8. Here the sequenced sample was cultured PBMCs, taken from culture after CMV antigen stimulation. The chain links TRBV7-2 to TRBJ1-4; TRBD1 aligns across 9 bases. This TCR came from a human donor in good health (CMV status not recorded). Some clones in this sample may be carry-over from other donors' samples. CDR3 amino acids: CASSYWTGAREKLFF. In nucleotides, the CDR3 is TGTGCCAGCAGCTATTGGACAGGGGCTAGAGAAAAACTGTTTTTT.